Sequencing of this T cell receptor beta chain was carried out in a study of shared clonotypes between healthy human individuals. General study results and limits: It was the non-shared clonotypes that had lower generation probabilities than clonotypes shared by all four donors.

The genomic DNA of each subset was split evenly across several immunoSEQ plates. Replicate PCRs from sorted subsets contained about 200 ng DNA, which is 30,000 to 35,000 T cell genomes. Sequenced by immunoSEQ multiplex PCR; TCRdb stores in-frame clones only, minus some. The table shows some 1,100,000 clones, with approximately 80% occurring only once. Regarding this clone: The antigen is undetermined.

Sequencing input: memory CD4+ T cells from PBMCs. Subset reported: CD45RA-negative fraction. The TCR comes from a man in his late teens or twenties in good health. Some clones in this sample may be carry-over from other donors' samples.

CDR3 sequence: CASRPGQGSSSGNTIYF. The CDR3 region has the DNA TGTGCCAGCAGGCCGGGACAGGGGTCTAGCTCTGGAAACACCATATATTTT. The V gene is TRBV2, the J gene TRBJ1-3; 10 nucleotides align to TRBD1. The germline V gene encodes CDR1 SNHLY and CDR2 FYNNEI. V lost 6 bases to trimming and J lost 0 bases; unmatched junction nucleotides: 8. There are 17 residues in the CDR3. Full variable domain (missing parts from reference TRBV2 and TRBJ1-3): EPEVTQTPSHQVTQMGQEVILRCVPISNHLYFYWYRQILGQKVEFLVSFYNNEISEKSEIFDDQFSVERPDGSNFTLKIRSTKLEDSAMYFCASRPGQGSSSGNTIYFGEGSWLTVV.